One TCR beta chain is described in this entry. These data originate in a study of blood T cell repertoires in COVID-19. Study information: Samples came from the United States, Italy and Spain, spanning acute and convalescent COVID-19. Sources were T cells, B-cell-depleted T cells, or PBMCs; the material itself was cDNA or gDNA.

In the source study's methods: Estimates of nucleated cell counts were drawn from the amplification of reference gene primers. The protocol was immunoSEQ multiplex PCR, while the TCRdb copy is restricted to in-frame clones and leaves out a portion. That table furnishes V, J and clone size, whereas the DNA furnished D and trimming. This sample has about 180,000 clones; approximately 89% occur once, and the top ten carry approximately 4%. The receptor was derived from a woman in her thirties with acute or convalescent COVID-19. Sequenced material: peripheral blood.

The CDR3 DNA sequence: TGTGCCAGTAGGTTAAGCGGGAGGACCAACAATGAGCAGTTCTTC. Amino acid sequence: CASRLSGRTNNEQFF. V gene TRBV19 combines with J gene TRBJ2-1, with 9 bases aligning to TRBD2. This CDR3 is 15 amino acids long. The ends lost 6 bases at V and 5 bases at J; junction bases unmatched: 8. CDR1 is LNHDA and CDR2 is SQIVND in the germline V gene (reference sequence). Combining the CDR3 with reference TRBV19 and TRBJ2-1 gives the whole variable domain DGGITQSPKYLFRKEGQNVTLSCEQNLNHDAMYWYRQDPGQGLRLIYYSQIVNDFQKGDIAEGYSVSREKKESFPLTVTSAQKNPTAFYLCASRLSGRTNNEQFFGPGTRLTVL.